Described below is a single T cell receptor (beta chain) sequence and its context. The antigen it binds to is not known. Base qualities are not at hand, and no much larger clone is one base apart. The record originates from a study of OX40 agonist ivuxolimab in advanced cancers. Regarding the research as a whole: Ivuxolimab, which targeted the costimulatory receptor OX40 (CD134), was an agonistic, fully human IgG2 monoclonal antibody. Of the roughly 54 dose-escalation patients, hepatocellular carcinoma was present in about 20, melanoma in around 15, renal cell carcinoma in 9 and head and neck cancer in 9. Peripheral TCRbeta sequencing was intended to test whether TCR sequence diversity was altered and clonal T-cell expansion was caused by ivuxolimab. In the dose-escalation cohort, over 65% of patients were male, and the mean age was about 55 years, with a range of 23 to 79. Intravenous ivuxolimab was administered to patients every 2 weeks at six dose levels: 0.01, 0.1, 0.3, 1.5, 3 and 10 mg/kg. The paper reports the monotherapy dose-escalation portion (N of about 51 patients) of the phase I ivuxolimab trial. Patients were allowed to have had prior anti-PD-1, anti-PD-L1 or anti-CTLA-4 therapy, and 30% to 40% of the dose-escalation patients had been treated with checkpoint inhibitors. Partial responses were achieved by three dose-escalation patients, of whom one had hepatocellular carcinoma and two had cutaneous melanoma. Overall study outcomes, separate from this receptor: After ivuxolimab, more expanded clones were found on average in CD8+ T cells than in CD4+ T cells. Low levels of normalized T-cell clonal expansion were also seen in some patients who did not respond. Partial responders in the 0.1-3.0 mg/kg groups had among the lowest normalized peripheral clonal expansion, especially among CD8+ T cells. The antigen specificity of the peripheral T cells that underwent clonal expansion was not determined. At doses from 0.1 to 3.0 mg/kg, clonal expansion was seen in both CD4+ and CD8+ blood T cells between baseline and week 6.

Patients with a history of autoimmune disease or receiving systemic immunosuppression were excluded from the trial. In every dose cohort, peripheral blood was drawn for TCR sequencing at baseline, cycle 4 day 1, and cycle 7 day 1. The samples were drawn from a first-in-human, open-label, multicenter phase I dose-escalation trial of ivuxolimab. Adults with locally advanced or metastatic melanoma, renal cell, hepatocellular, or head and neck squamous cell carcinoma were enrolled in the trial. CD4+ and CD8+ T cells were sorted separately from peripheral blood before TCR sequencing. For sequencing of the TCRbeta CDR3 region, genomic DNA was extracted from the sorted cells. The immunoSEQ Assay was used to sequence the TCRbeta CDR3 regions. TCRdb mirrors the immuneACCESS table, restricted to in-frame sequences. Some clones are absent from its copies; in checked studies, under half trace to an unresolved V gene, and the reason for the others is unknown. Here the sample has some 73,000 clones; 70% to 90% occur a single time. The ten largest clones represent roughly 7.3% of the sample.

Reading from cysteine to phenylalanine, the CDR3 counts 19 amino acids. Only CDR3 DNA remains: 57 bases, in frame from the first base. The CDR1 and CDR2 encoded by the germline V gene are KGHSH and LQKENI. The junction carries 19 bases between V and J, which are trimmed by 4 bases and 0 bases respectively. This receptor was identified in an adult with an advanced solid tumor such as melanoma, head and neck, liver or kidney cancer. Sequencing was performed on CD4+ or CD8+ T cells sorted from blood, taken in a trial of the OX40 agonist ivuxolimab. The sequence is built from TRBV18 and TRBJ2-6, with the D call perhaps TRBD1 or TRBD2, as 6 bases match in each case. The nucleotide sequence is given as TGTGCCAGCTCACTGTTTTCTGCGGGACAACTCTCTGGGGCCAACGTCCTGACTTTC. Translated, it gives CASSLFSAGQLSGANVLTF.